Here is one T cell receptor (beta chain) with its context. This sample was included in a study of T cell responses to AZD1222 COVID-19 vaccine. Profiled with immunoSEQ multiplex PCR; TCRdb holds only in-frame clones, not every one. The repertoire holds around 100,000 clones, approximately 84% seen once, with about 9.7% in the top ten. This sample comprised peripheral blood, obtained on day 0 of AZD1222 vaccination. This receptor was obtained from an adult in good health.

The CDR3 nucleotides read TGTGCCAGCAGCCCCCAGGCCCCTAGGGAAAAACTGTTTTTT. The encoded protein is CASSPQAPREKLFF. The rearrangement links TRBV7-2 to TRBJ1-4; D gene uncertain. The CDR3 contains 14 residues. Germline assignment: CDR1 SGHTA and CDR2 FQGNSA. V dropped 5 bases and J dropped 8 bases, with 15 bases sitting between them. The full variable domain, completed using reference TRBV7-2 and TRBJ1-4, is GAGVSQSPSNKVTEKGKDVELRCDPISGHTALYWYRQSLGQGLEFLIYFQGNSAPDKSGLPSDRFSAERTGGSVSTLTIQRTQQEDSAVYLCASSPQAPREKLFFGSGTQLSVL.